These 14 T cell receptor beta chains share one sample of origin, sequenced in a study of blood T cell repertoires in COVID-19. Sequenced by immunoSEQ multiplex PCR; TCRdb stores in-frame clones only, minus some. The sample holds more than 100,000 clones; about 90% are singletons and the top ten take just under 30%. The sequencing sample was made of peripheral blood. These TCRs come from a woman between 65 and 79 years old with acute or convalescent COVID-19.

The chain carries TRBV2 and TRBJ1-5; possibly TRBD1 for D (5 bases). The CDR3 extends over 14 amino acids. V was shortened by 4 bases and J by 5 bases, with 12 bases between the two germline ends. Looked up from germline, CDR1 is SNHLY and CDR2 is FYNNEI. The CDR3, as DNA: TGTGCCAGCAGTGGGCAGGGATTCGATCAGCCCCAGCATTTT. It specifies CASSGQGFDQPQHF.

The V call is TRBV10-3, the J call TRBJ1-5; 7 positions match TRBD1. The trim removed 8 bases at V and 8 bases at J, leaving 6 bases unmatched. CDR1 ENHRY and CDR2 SYGVKD come from the germline V gene. The CDR3 covers 12 residues. In nucleotides, the CDR3 is TGTGCCATCGGGAACAGGGGCGAGCCCCAGCATTTT. Encoded protein: CAIGNRGEPQHF.

The chain couples TRBV5-6 to TRBJ1-1, with TRBD1 as a possible D gene (5 bases). CDR1 is SGHDT, CDR2 YYEEEE, per germline. The CDR3 contains 14 residues. V lost 4 bases to trimming and J lost 10 bases, with 20 bases between them. In nucleotides, the CDR3 is TGTGCCAGCAGCCCGGCAGCGACCAGGGTAAGAGCTTTCTTT. Amino acids: CASSPAATRVRAFF.

In nucleotides, the CDR3 is TGTGCCAGCAGCCTTCGCGGACTAGCGGGGGGTGAGACCCAGTACTTC. It specifies CASSLRGLAGGETQYF. The J gene is TRBJ2-5, the V gene TRBV5-6; 14 bases match TRBD2. Germline V CDR1 and CDR2: SGHDT, YYEEEE. This CDR3 has 16 residues. J lost 5 bases, V lost 4 bases, and 7 bases had no gene match.

The chain uses TRBV2 and TRBJ2-7, with D possibly matching TRBD1 (6 bases). Germline CDR1 reads SNHLY; CDR2 reads FYNNEI. The CDR3 loop spans 13 amino acids. Trimming left V 6 bases short and J 5 bases short, with 14 bases between. The CDR3: CASRVTGRDEQYF. CDR3 nucleotides: TGTGCCAGCAGGGTAACAGGGCGCGACGAGCAGTACTTC.

This rearrangement joins TRBV24-1 to TRBJ2-3; unclear D gene. The CDR3 spans 16 residues. Germline-derived CDR1 and CDR2 are KGHDR and SFDVKD. The V gene lost 3 bases and the J gene lost 0 bases, with 12 bases spanning the gap. CDR3 nucleotide sequence: TGTGCCACCAGTGATCGCGGAGCTCCAAGCACAGATACGCAGTATTTT. It encodes CATSDRGAPSTDTQYF.

The chain joins TRBV20-1 to TRBJ2-5; TRBD1 aligns across 8 bases. Germline CDR1 reads DFQATT; CDR2 reads SNEGSKA (reference sequence). The CDR3 totals 13 residues. J was trimmed by 4 bases and V by 3 bases; bases with no gene match: 4. Here the CDR3 DNA reads TGCAGTGCTAGTGGCAGGGGGCGAGAGACCCAGTACTTC. Its protein product is CSASGRGRETQYF.

The J gene is TRBJ1-1, the V gene TRBV7-9; D perhaps matches TRBD1 (6 bases). CDR3 length: 14 amino acids. V was cut by 4 bases and J by 4 bases, with 13 bases left in between. The V gene's germline CDR1 is SEHNR and CDR2 FQNEAQ (reference sequence). The CDR3 is CASSSQGLGTEAFF. In DNA form, the CDR3 reads TGTGCCAGCAGCTCACAGGGCTTGGGCACTGAAGCTTTCTTT.

The chain recombines TRBV5-1 with TRBJ2-1, with 9 bases lining up with TRBD2. This CDR3 comprises 16 residues. CDR1 is SGHRS and CDR2 is YFSETQ in the germline V gene. Trimming at V came to 8 bases and at J to 2 bases, leaving 11 bases not matched to a gene. CDR3 loop: CASTSPLAGTYNEQFF. DNA for the CDR3: TGCGCCAGTACCTCTCCACTAGCGGGTACCTACAATGAGCAGTTCTTC.

In this sample, this clone turned up once. V and J are TRBV25-1 and TRBJ2-5, with TRBD1 matching over 8 bases. Germline CDR1 and CDR2: MGHDK and SYGVNS. The CDR3 is 14 residues long. The V gene end was trimmed by 8 bases and the J gene end by 4 bases; junction bases not matched to a gene: 9. The CDR3 DNA sequence: TGTGCCAGCTCACGACAGGGGCCAAGAGAGACCCAGTACTTC. Amino acids: CASSRQGPRETQYF.

This sequence joins TRBV12-3 or TRBV12-4 and TRBJ1-3; no firm D call. The CDR3 runs 11 residues. Trimming took 6 bases from V and 11 from J, leaving 11 bases between them. The CDR3 reads CASRAGLAIYF. CDR3 sequence (DNA): TGTGCCAGCAGAGCCGGACTAGCCATATATTTT.

The chain combines TRBV5-5 with TRBJ2-7; TRBD1 matches at 7 bases. CDR3 size: 14 residues. Trimming cost V 4 bases and J 3 bases; bases outside gene matches: 7. CDR1 and CDR2 (germline): SGHKS, YYEKEE (reference sequence). DNA for the CDR3: TGTGCCAGCAGCCGGGGACAGCCGAGCTACGAGCAGTACTTC. As protein: CASSRGQPSYEQYF.

The rearrangement links TRBV2 to TRBJ2-7; D unresolved. Trimming pared 6 bases from V and 5 bases from J, leaving 17 bases between. Germline assignment: CDR1 SNHLY and CDR2 FYNNEI. The CDR3 has 14 residues. CDR3 in DNA: TGTGCCAGCAGCCCCGGGTCTAAAACCGACGAGCAGTACTTC. Protein sequence: CASSPGSKTDEQYF.

This clone was counted once. J is TRBJ2-1 and V is TRBV15; 9 bases fit TRBD2. The CDR3 has 16 residues. The V gene's germline CDR1 is LNHNV and CDR2 YYDKDF (reference sequence). J gave up 3 bases and V 1 base, and 4 bases lay outside the gene matches. This CDR3 is CATSRGSSGVYNEQFF. CDR3 bases: TGTGCCACCAGCAGAGGTTCTAGCGGGGTCTACAATGAGCAGTTCTTC.